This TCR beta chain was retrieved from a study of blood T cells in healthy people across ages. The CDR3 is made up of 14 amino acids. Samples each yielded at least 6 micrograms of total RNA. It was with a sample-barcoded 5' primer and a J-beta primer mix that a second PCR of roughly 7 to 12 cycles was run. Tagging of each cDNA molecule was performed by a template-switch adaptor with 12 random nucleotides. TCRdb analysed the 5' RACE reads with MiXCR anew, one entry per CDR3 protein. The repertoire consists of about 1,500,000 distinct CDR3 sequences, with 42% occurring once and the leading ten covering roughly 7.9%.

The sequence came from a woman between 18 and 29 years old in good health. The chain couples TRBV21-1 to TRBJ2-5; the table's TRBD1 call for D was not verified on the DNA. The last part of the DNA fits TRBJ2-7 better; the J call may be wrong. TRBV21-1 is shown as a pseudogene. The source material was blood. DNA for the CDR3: TGTGCCAGCAGCCCCCGGGGAGTAGGCTACGAGCAGTACTTC. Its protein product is CASSPRGVGYEQYF.